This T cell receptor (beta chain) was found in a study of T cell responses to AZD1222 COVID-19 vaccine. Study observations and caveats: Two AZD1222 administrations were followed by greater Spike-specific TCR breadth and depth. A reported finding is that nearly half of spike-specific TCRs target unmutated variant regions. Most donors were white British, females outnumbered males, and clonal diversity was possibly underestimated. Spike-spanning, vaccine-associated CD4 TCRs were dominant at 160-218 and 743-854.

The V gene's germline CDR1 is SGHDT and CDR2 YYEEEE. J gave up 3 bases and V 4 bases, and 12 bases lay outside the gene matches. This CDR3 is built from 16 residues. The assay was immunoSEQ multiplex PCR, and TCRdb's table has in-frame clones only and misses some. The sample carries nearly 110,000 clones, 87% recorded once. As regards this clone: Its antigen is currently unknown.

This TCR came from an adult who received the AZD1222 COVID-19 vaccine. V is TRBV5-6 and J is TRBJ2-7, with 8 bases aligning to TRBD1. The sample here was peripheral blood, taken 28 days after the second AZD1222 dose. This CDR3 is CASSPGQGRSLYEQYF. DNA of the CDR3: TGTGCCAGCAGCCCCGGACAGGGAAGGAGCCTCTACGAGCAGTACTTC.